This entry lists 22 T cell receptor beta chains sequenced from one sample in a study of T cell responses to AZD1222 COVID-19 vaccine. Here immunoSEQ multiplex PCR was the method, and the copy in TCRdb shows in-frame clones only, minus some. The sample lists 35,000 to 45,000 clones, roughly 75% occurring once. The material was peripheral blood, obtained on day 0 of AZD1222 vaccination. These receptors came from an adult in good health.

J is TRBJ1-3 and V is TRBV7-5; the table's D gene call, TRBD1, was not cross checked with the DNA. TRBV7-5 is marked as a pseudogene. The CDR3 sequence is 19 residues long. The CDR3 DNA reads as TGTGCCAGAAGCTCCACCGGGACAGGGGAGGCTCCGTCTGGAAACACCATATATTTT. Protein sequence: CARSSTGTGEAPSGNTIYF.

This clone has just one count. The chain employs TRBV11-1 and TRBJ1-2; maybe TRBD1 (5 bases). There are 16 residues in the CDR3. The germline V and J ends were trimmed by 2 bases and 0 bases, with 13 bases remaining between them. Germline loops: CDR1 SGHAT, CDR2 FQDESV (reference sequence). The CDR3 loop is CASSLSLSGANYGYTF. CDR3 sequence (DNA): TGTGCCAGCAGCTTATCACTCTCGGGGGCTAACTATGGCTACACCTTC. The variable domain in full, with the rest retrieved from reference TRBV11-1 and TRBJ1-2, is EAEVAQSPRYKITEKSQAVAFWCDPISGHATLYWYRQILGQGPELLVQFQDESVVDDSQLPKDRFSAERLKGVDSTLKIQPAELGDSAMYLCASSLSLSGANYGYTFGSGTRLTVV.

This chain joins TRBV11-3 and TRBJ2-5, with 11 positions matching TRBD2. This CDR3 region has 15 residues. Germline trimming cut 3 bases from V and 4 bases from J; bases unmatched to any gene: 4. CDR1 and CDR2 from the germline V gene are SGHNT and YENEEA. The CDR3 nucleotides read TGTGCCAGCAGCTTTACTAGCGGGGGCGGAGAGACCCAGTACTTC. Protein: CASSFTSGGGETQYF.

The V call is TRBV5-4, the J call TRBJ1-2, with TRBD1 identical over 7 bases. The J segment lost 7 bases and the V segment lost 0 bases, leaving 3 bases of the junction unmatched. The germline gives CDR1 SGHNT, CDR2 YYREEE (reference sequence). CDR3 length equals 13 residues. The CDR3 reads CASSLEGASGYTF. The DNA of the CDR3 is TGTGCCAGCAGCTTGGAGGGGGCAAGTGGCTACACCTTC.

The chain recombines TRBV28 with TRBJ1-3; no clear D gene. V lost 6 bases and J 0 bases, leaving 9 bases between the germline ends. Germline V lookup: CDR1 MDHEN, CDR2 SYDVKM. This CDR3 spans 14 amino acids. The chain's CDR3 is CASRTYSSGNTIYF. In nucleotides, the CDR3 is TGTGCCAGCAGAACTTACAGCTCTGGAAACACCATATATTTT.

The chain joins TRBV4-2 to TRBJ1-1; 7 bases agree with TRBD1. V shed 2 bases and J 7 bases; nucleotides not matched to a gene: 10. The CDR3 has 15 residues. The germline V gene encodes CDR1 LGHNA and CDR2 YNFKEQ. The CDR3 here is CASSQLNYDRDEAFF. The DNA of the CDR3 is TGTGCCAGCAGCCAACTAAACTACGACAGGGATGAAGCTTTCTTT.

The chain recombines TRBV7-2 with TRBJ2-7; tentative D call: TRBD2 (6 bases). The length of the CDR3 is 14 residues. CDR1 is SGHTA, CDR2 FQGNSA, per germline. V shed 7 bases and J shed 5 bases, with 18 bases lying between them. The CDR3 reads CASTMGSAGNEQYF. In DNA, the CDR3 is TGTGCCAGCACTATGGGGTCCGCGGGGAACGAGCAGTACTTC.

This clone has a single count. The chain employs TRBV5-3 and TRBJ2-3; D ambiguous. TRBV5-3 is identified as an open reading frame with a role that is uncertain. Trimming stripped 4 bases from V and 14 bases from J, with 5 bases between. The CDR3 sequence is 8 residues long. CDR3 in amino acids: CARSNPYF. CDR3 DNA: TGTGCCAGAAGCAATCCGTATTTT.

DNA for the CDR3: TGTGCCAGCATGGTACATACGGACCGCATGAACTATGGCTACACCTTC. This gives the protein CASMVHTDRMNYGYTF. This rearrangement joins TRBV28 to TRBJ1-2; no clear D gene. Trimming removed 7 bases from V and 2 bases from J, with 20 bases in between. Germline loops: CDR1 MDHEN, CDR2 SYDVKM. CDR3 size: 16 residues.

The CDR3 DNA follows: TGTGCCAGCAGTAGAGTAAAAGGTGAAAAACTGTTTTTT. The encoded protein is CASSRVKGEKLFF. This sequence joins TRBV12-3 or TRBV12-4 and TRBJ1-4; the D is unclear. The CDR3 contains 13 residues. V was pared by 5 bases and J by 7 bases, with 11 bases between.

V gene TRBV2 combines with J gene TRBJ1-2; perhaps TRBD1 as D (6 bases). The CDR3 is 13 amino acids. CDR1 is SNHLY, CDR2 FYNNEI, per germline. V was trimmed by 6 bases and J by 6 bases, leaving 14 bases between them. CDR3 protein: CASRQQGQNGYTF. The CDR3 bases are TGTGCCAGCAGGCAACAGGGCCAGAATGGCTACACCTTC.

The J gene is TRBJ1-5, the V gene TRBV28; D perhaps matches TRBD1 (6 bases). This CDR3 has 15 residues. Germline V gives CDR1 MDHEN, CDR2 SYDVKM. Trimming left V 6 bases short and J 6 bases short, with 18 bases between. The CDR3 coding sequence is TGTGCCAGCAGGGATTCAGGGAGGGGGGGTCAGCCCCAGCATTTT. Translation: CASRDSGRGGQPQHF.

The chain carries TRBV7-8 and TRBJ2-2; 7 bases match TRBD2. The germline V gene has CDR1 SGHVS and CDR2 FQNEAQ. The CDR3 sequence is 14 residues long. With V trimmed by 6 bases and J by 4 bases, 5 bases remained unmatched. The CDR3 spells CASRLSGATGELFF. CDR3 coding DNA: TGTGCCAGCAGGTTGAGCGGGGCCACCGGGGAGCTGTTTTTT.

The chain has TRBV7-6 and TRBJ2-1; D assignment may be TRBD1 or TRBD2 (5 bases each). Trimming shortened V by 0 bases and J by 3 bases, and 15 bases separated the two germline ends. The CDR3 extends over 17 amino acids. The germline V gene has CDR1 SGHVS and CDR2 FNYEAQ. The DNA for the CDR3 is TGTGCCAGCAGCTTAGCCCTGGTCCCGAGGGGCTACAATGAGCAGTTCTTC. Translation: CASSLALVPRGYNEQFF. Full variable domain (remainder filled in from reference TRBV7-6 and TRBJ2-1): GAGVSQSPRYKVTKRGQDVALRCDPISGHVSLYWYRQALGQGPEFLTYFNYEAQQDKSGLPNDRFSAERPEGSISTLTIQRTEQRDSAMYRCASSLALVPRGYNEQFFGPGTRLTVL.

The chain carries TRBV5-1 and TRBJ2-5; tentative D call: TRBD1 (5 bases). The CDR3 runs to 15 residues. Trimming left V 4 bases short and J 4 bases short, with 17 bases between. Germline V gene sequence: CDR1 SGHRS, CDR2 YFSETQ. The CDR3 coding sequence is TGCGCCAGCAGCCCTTTCCCCGGTACAGGAGAGACCCAGTACTTC. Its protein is CASSPFPGTGETQYF.

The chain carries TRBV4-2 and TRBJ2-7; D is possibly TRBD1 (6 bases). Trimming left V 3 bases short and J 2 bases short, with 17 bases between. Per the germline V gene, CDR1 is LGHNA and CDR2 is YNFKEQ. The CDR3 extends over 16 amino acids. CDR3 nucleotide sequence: TGTGCCAGCAGCCATACTTCCACAGGGTCCGCCTACGAGCAGTACTTC. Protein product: CASSHTSTGSAYEQYF.

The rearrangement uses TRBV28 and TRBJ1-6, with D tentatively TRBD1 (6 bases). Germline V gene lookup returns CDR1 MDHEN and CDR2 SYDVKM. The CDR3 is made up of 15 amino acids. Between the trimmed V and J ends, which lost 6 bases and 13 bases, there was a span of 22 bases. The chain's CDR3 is CASSPGAGIGAPLHF. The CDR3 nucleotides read TGTGCCAGCAGCCCGGGGGCGGGGATAGGAGCCCCCCTCCACTTT. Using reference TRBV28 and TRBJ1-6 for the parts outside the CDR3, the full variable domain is DVKVTQSSRYLVKRTGEKVFLECVQDMDHENMFWYRQDPGLGLRLIYFSYDVKMKEKGDIPEGYSVSREKKERFSLILESASTNQTSMYLCASSPGAGIGAPLHFGNGTRLTVT.

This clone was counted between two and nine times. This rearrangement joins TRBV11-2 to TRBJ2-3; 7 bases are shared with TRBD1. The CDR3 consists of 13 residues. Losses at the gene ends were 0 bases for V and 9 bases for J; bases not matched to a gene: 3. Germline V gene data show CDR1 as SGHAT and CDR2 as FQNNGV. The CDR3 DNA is TGTGCCAGCAGCTTAGATCAGACAGGGACGCAGTATTTT. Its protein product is CASSLDQTGTQYF.

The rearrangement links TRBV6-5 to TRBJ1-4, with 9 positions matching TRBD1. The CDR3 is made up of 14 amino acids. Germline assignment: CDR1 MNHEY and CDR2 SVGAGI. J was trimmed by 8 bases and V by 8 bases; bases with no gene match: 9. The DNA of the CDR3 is TGTGCCAGCCCATGGGACAGGGCCCGAGAAAAACTGTTTTTT. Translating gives CASPWDRAREKLFF.

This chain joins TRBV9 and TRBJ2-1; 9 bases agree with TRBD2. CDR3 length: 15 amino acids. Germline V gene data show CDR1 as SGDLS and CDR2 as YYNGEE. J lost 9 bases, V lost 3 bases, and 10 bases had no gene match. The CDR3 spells CASSERSGGLAEQFF. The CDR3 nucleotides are TGTGCCAGCAGCGAGAGGAGCGGGGGGTTGGCTGAGCAGTTCTTC.

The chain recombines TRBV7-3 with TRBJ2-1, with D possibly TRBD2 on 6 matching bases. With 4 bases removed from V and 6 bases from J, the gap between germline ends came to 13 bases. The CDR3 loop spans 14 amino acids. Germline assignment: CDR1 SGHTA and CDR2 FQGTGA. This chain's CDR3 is CASSSGLPPNEQFF. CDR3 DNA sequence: TGTGCCAGCAGCTCGGGACTGCCCCCCAATGAGCAGTTCTTC. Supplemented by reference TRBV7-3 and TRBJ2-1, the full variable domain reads GAGVSQTPSNKVTEKGKYVELRCDPISGHTALYWYRQSLGQGPEFLIYFQGTGAADDSGLPNDRFFAVRPEGSVSTLKIQRTERGDSAVYLCASSSGLPPNEQFFGPGTRLTVL.

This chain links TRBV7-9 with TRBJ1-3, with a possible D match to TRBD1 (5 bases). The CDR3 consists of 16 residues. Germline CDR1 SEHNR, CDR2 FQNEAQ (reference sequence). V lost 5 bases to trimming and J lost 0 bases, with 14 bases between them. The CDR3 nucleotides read TGTGCCAGCAGCCCCTCAACAGGTTACTCTGGAAACACCATATATTTT. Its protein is CASSPSTGYSGNTIYF.